The next 27 T cell receptor beta chains were all read from a single sample in a study of regulatory dendritic cells for organ transplantation. Their antigens are not known. Sorted T cells were CFSE-labeled and cultured 5 days with allogeneic regulatory or mature dendritic cells at 1:10. Repertoires were generated with immunoSEQ multiplex PCR, while TCRdb's copy carries only in-frame clones and drops some. The sample lists roughly 12,000 clones, more than 70% seen once, with around 0.99% in the top ten. What was sequenced was naive CD8+ T cells from blood cultured with regulatory dendritic cells. Subset defined: CD45RA+ naive T cells. All receptors derive from a human donor in good health.

The chain couples TRBV27 to TRBJ1-1; 10 nucleotides align to TRBD1. The ends lost 5 bases at V and 3 bases at J; junction bases unmatched: 12. The CDR3 has 17 residues. Per the germline V gene, CDR1 is MNHEY and CDR2 is SMNVEV (reference sequence). CDR3 loop: CASSPRGQGIIYTEAFF. The CDR3 nucleotides read TGTGCCAGCAGTCCCCGGGGACAGGGGATTATATACACTGAAGCTTTCTTT.

The chain carries TRBV5-8 and TRBJ2-7; 9 bases are shared with TRBD1. Looked up from germline, CDR1 is SGHTS and CDR2 is YDEGEE. V shed 0 bases and J 0 bases; nucleotides not matched to a gene: 1. The CDR3 extends over 15 amino acids. CDR3 protein: CASSLGDRVSYEQYF. DNA of the CDR3: TGTGCCAGCAGCTTGGGGGACAGGGTCTCCTACGAGCAGTACTTC.

The chain joins TRBV5-1 to TRBJ2-7, with D perhaps matching TRBD2 (6 bases). Deletions cut 5 bases from V and 2 bases from J, with 8 bases between. Germline CDR1 SGHRS, CDR2 YFSETQ. The CDR3 extends over 12 amino acids. Here the CDR3 reads CASRGGPYEQYF. The CDR3 coding sequence is TGCGCCAGCAGGGGGGGTCCCTACGAGCAGTACTTC.

This rearrangement joins TRBV14 to TRBJ2-2; 7 nucleotides align to TRBD1. The junction had 6 bases not matched to a gene; V was cut back by 8 bases and J by 6 bases. In germline, CDR1 is SGHDN, CDR2 FVKESK. The CDR3 is 13 residues long. The CDR3 DNA sequence: TGTGCCAGCCGGGACAGCATGGCCGGGGAGCTGTTTTTT. Translated, it gives CASRDSMAGELFF.

The J gene is TRBJ2-5, the V gene TRBV5-1, with 8 positions matching TRBD2. Germline values: CDR1 SGHRS, CDR2 YFSETQ. V was clipped by 2 bases and J by 4 bases; unmatched bases: 1. The CDR3 is made up of 13 amino acids. CDR3 loop: CASSLGLAETQYF. The CDR3 region has the DNA TGCGCCAGCAGCTTAGGACTAGCAGAGACCCAGTACTTC.

This chain links TRBV6-6 with TRBJ2-3; TRBD2 matches 7 bases. V was clipped by 4 bases and J by 1 base; unmatched bases: 5. CDR1 and CDR2 (germline): MNHNY, SVGAGI (reference sequence). The CDR3 runs to 15 residues. This CDR3 reads CASSWDSGRTDTQYF. CDR3 coding DNA: TGTGCCAGCAGTTGGGATAGCGGGCGCACAGATACGCAGTATTTT.

The rearrangement joins TRBV27 to TRBJ1-1; D is unresolved. Germline assignment: CDR1 MNHEY and CDR2 SMNVEV (reference sequence). The germline V and J ends were trimmed by 0 bases and 3 bases, with 5 bases remaining between them. The CDR3 extends over 13 amino acids. CDR3 region: CASSLSADTEAFF. The CDR3 region has the DNA TGTGCCAGCAGTTTATCGGCAGACACTGAAGCTTTCTTT.

This clone showed up just a few times. V usage is TRBV19 and J usage is TRBJ2-1, with TRBD2 as a possible D gene (5 bases). Germline CDR1 and CDR2: LNHDA and SQIVND (reference sequence). V was shortened by 3 bases and J by 6 bases, with 9 bases between the two germline ends. This CDR3 spans 13 amino acids. The CDR3 region is CASSMTGINEQFF. The DNA of the CDR3 is TGTGCCAGTAGTATGACGGGGATCAATGAGCAGTTCTTC. Full variable domain (outside the CDR3, taken from reference TRBV19 and TRBJ2-1): DGGITQSPKYLFRKEGQNVTLSCEQNLNHDAMYWYRQDPGQGLRLIYYSQIVNDFQKGDIAEGYSVSREKKESFPLTVTSAQKNPTAFYLCASSMTGINEQFFGPGTRLTVL.

The chain links TRBV11-3 to TRBJ2-2; TRBD1 agrees at 7 bases. CDR1 and CDR2 (germline): SGHNT, YENEEA. The CDR3 contains 17 residues. Trimming took 4 bases from V and 2 from J; bases not matched to a gene: 10. CDR3 sequence reads: CASSSRTGTDNTGELFF. In DNA, the CDR3 is TGTGCCAGCAGCTCAAGAACCGGGACAGACAACACCGGGGAGCTGTTTTTT.

This clone turned up a few times. The rearrangement links TRBV7-8 to TRBJ2-2, with TRBD1 matching over 10 bases. With 7 bases clipped from V and 2 bases from J, the junction kept 4 bases outside the gene matches. The CDR3 is made up of 15 amino acids. Germline CDR1 and CDR2: SGHVS and FQNEAQ. CDR3 amino acids: CASTDRGRNTGELFF. CDR3 nucleotides: TGTGCCAGCACCGACAGGGGGCGCAACACCGGGGAGCTGTTTTTT.

The table lists this clone with a few counts. The CDR3, as DNA: TGCGCCAGCAGCACCGGGACACCCACTGAAGCTTTCTTT. It encodes CASSTGTPTEAFF. The V call is TRBV5-1, the J call TRBJ1-1, with D tentatively TRBD1 (6 bases). Trimming took off 4 bases at V and 4 bases at J, with 11 bases between the two ends. Germline V gene sequence: CDR1 SGHRS, CDR2 YFSETQ. The CDR3 spans 13 residues.

V and J are TRBV9 and TRBJ2-1, with TRBD2 matching 9 bases. The CDR3 sequence is 16 residues long. The V and J ends lost 0 bases and 8 bases, in that order; junction bases with no gene match: 9. Looked up from germline, CDR1 is SGDLS and CDR2 is YYNGEE. The CDR3 nucleotides are TGTGCCAGCAGCGTAGGGGGCCTAGCGGGGAGGGATGAGCAGTTCTTC. Its protein product is CASSVGGLAGRDEQFF.

The V and J genes are TRBV4-2 and TRBJ2-2, with D hard to call. CDR3 length: 12 amino acids. The germline V gene has CDR1 LGHNA and CDR2 YNFKEQ. V was pared by 1 base and J by 7 bases, with 4 bases between. The CDR3 coding sequence is TGTGCCAGCAGCCAAGGTCTCGGGGAGCTGTTTTTT. Translated, it gives CASSQGLGELFF.

This clone occurred a few times. The chain recombines TRBV14 with TRBJ1-1; D not resolved. Per the germline V gene, CDR1 is SGHDN and CDR2 is FVKESK. The CDR3 loop spans 14 amino acids. V lost 1 base and J lost 0, with 6 bases in between. For the CDR3, the DNA is TGTGCCAGCAGCCAAGTGGCGGTGAACACTGAAGCTTTCTTT. Protein sequence: CASSQVAVNTEAFF.

This clone was seen only a few times. As DNA, the CDR3 is TGTGCCAGCAGCTTCGACCTCCGGACAGGCGCAAACACTGAAGCTTTCTTT. It yields the protein CASSFDLRTGANTEAFF. J is TRBJ1-1 and V is TRBV7-9; 7 bases line up with TRBD1. V lost 3 bases and J lost 2; bases outside the gene matches: 12. The length of the CDR3 is 17 residues. Germline V gives CDR1 SEHNR, CDR2 FQNEAQ (reference sequence).

This chain uses TRBV7-2 with TRBJ2-3, with D perhaps TRBD1 (6 bases). The V gene's germline CDR1 is SGHTA and CDR2 FQGNSA. V was cut by 1 base and J by 2 bases, with 10 bases left in between. The CDR3 has 15 residues. The CDR3 nucleotides are TGTGCCAGCAGCTTAGGGGGGCCCTTCACAGATACGCAGTATTTT. It codes for CASSLGGPFTDTQYF.

V and J are TRBV11-1 and TRBJ2-7, with TRBD1 matching 8 bases. With 0 bases clipped from V and 5 bases from J, the junction kept 3 bases outside the gene matches. In germline, CDR1 is SGHAT, CDR2 FQDESV (reference sequence). The CDR3 runs to 14 residues. CDR3 in DNA: TGTGCCAGCAGCTTAGCACAGGGGGACAACGAGCAGTACTTC. Amino acid sequence: CASSLAQGDNEQYF.

The V call is TRBV7-6, the J call TRBJ2-1, with a weak D call TRBD1 (6 bases). CDR3 size: 15 residues. Germline-derived CDR1 and CDR2 are SGHVS and FNYEAQ. V was clipped by 5 bases and J by 2 bases, with 13 bases between them. CDR3 sequence (DNA): TGTGCCAGCAGCAACCGGGACATTACCTACAATGAGCAGTTCTTC. This sequence encodes CASSNRDITYNEQFF.

This clone was seen just once. The chain employs TRBV7-3 and TRBJ1-1; tentatively, D is TRBD1 (5 bases). The length of the CDR3 is 13 residues. Deletions cut 6 bases from V and 5 bases from J, with 13 bases between. Germline V lookup: CDR1 SGHTA, CDR2 FQGTGA. Here the CDR3 reads CASSFTGATEAFF. The CDR3 nucleotides read TGTGCCAGCAGTTTTACAGGTGCGACTGAAGCTTTCTTT.

The chain recombines TRBV2 with TRBJ2-1; the match to TRBD2 covers 7 bases. The germline CDR1 and CDR2 sequences are SNHLY and FYNNEI. CDR3 size: 17 residues. The trim removed 4 bases at V and 2 bases at J, leaving 11 bases unmatched. The CDR3 sequence is CASSVQGSGVAYNEQFF. The CDR3 DNA sequence: TGTGCCAGCAGTGTCCAAGGGAGCGGGGTCGCCTACAATGAGCAGTTCTTC.

V gene TRBV5-4 combines with J gene TRBJ2-3; TRBD1 matches 9 bases. V was clipped by 4 bases and J by 3 bases; unmatched bases: 6. The CDR3 has 15 residues. Germline lookup yields CDR1 SGHNT and CDR2 YYREEE (reference sequence). CDR3 residues: CASSGGQGRTDTQYF. Written as DNA, the CDR3 is TGTGCCAGCAGCGGGGGACAGGGACGGACAGATACGCAGTATTTT.

The rearrangement links TRBV6-1 to TRBJ2-7; D uncertain. CDR1 MNHNS and CDR2 SASEGT come from the germline V gene. The CDR3 runs 11 residues. V lost 1 base to trimming and J lost 6 bases, with 4 bases between them. CDR3 coding DNA: TGTGCCAGCAGTGAAGGGCCCGAGCAGTACTTC. It yields the protein CASSEGPEQYF.

This chain joins TRBV6-6 and TRBJ1-5, with D perhaps TRBD1 (5 bases). Germline loops: CDR1 MNHNY, CDR2 SVGAGI (reference sequence). The CDR3 totals 14 residues. V shed 4 bases and J shed 2 bases, with 9 bases lying between them. The CDR3 bases are TGTGCCAGCAGTTTAGAAGGGGGCAATCAGCCCCAGCATTTT. This encodes CASSLEGGNQPQHF.

The rearrangement uses TRBV7-6 and TRBJ2-3, with 9 bases identical to TRBD2. J was trimmed by 2 bases and V by 0 bases; bases with no gene match: 3. The CDR3 extends over 16 amino acids. Looked up from germline, CDR1 is SGHVS and CDR2 is FNYEAQ. CDR3 amino acids: CASSLALAGPTDTQYF. Here the CDR3 DNA reads TGTGCCAGCAGCTTAGCTCTAGCGGGGCCCACAGATACGCAGTATTTT.

This chain links TRBV4-2 with TRBJ2-7; the match to TRBD1 covers 7 bases. Germline assignment: CDR1 LGHNA and CDR2 YNFKEQ. The junction had 8 bases not matched to a gene; V was cut back by 1 base and J by 2 bases. This CDR3 region has 16 residues. The CDR3: CASSQVGRDRAYEQYF. The CDR3 DNA sequence: TGTGCCAGCAGCCAAGTTGGGCGAGACAGGGCCTACGAGCAGTACTTC.

The chain employs TRBV19 and TRBJ1-5; D not certain. V was trimmed by 3 bases and J by 0 bases, leaving 9 bases between them. Germline V gene lookup returns CDR1 LNHDA and CDR2 SQIVND (reference sequence). The CDR3 consists of 15 residues. CDR3 in DNA: TGTGCCAGTAGTATTGCGGGGTATAGCAATCAGCCCCAGCATTTT. Protein sequence: CASSIAGYSNQPQHF.

The rearrangement uses TRBV5-4 and TRBJ1-1; TRBD1 matches 7 bases. The germline V gene encodes CDR1 SGHNT and CDR2 YYREEE (reference sequence). The CDR3 runs 13 residues. The J segment lost 1 base and the V segment lost 9 bases, leaving 6 bases of the junction unmatched. CDR3 protein: CATVGDRNTEAFF. The CDR3 region has the DNA TGTGCCACCGTGGGGGACAGGAACACTGAAGCTTTCTTT.